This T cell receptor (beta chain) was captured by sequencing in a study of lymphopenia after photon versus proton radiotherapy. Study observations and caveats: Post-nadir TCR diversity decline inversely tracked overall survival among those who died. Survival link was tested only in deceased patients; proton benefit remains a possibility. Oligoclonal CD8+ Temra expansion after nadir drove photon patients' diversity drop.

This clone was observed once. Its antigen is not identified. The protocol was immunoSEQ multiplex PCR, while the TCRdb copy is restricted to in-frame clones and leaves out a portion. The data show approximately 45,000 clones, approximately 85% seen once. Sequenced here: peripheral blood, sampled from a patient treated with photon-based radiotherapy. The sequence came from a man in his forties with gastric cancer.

This CDR3 reads CASATGLNTEAFF. The CDR3 DNA sequence: TGTGCCAGCGCGACAGGGTTGAACACTGAAGCTTTCTTT. The V gene is TRBV18, the J gene TRBJ1-1, with TRBD1 matching 7 bases. CDR3 length: 13 residues. In germline, CDR1 is KGHSH, CDR2 LQKENI. V lost 8 bases and J lost 0; bases outside the gene matches: 3. Full variable domain (missing parts from reference TRBV18 and TRBJ1-1): NAGVMQNPRHLVRRRGQEARLRCSPMKGHSHVYWYRQLPEEGLKFMVYLQKENIIDESGMPKERFSAEFPKEGPSILRIQQVVRGDSAAYFCASATGLNTEAFFGQGTRLTVV.